The 4 T cell receptor beta chains below were found in one sample sequenced in a study of radiation and T cells in renal cell carcinoma. Time point in this sample: blood 4 weeks post-SBRT, at nephrectomy. Regarding treatment: 15 Gy SBRT to primary tumor, nephrectomy 4 weeks later. This table comes from immunoSEQ multiplex PCR, and its TCRdb copy is limited to in-frame clones, with some not included. This table has more than 60,000 clones, over 65% appearing once. The sample in question was blood, obtained from a patient whose treatment included radiotherapy and nephrectomy. These receptors all stem from a woman aged 55-75 years with renal cell carcinoma.

This clone was seen a few times. This chain connects TRBV5-8 to TRBJ1-2; 7 nucleotides align to TRBD1. The CDR3 is 11 residues long. Germline CDR1 is SGHTS and CDR2 is YDEGEE. Trimming removed 4 bases from V and 10 bases from J; junction bases left unmatched: 4. The CDR3 is CASSLGQFYTF. CDR3 coding DNA: TGTGCCAGCAGCCTGGGACAGTTCTACACCTTC.

This chain connects TRBV28 to TRBJ1-2, with unresolved D. The CDR3 is made up of 14 amino acids. Trimming cost V 5 bases and J 6 bases, with 16 bases left between them. Per germline, CDR1 MDHEN and CDR2 SYDVKM. CDR3 DNA: TGTGCCAGCAGTCTCCCCCCGTCTCAAAATGGCTACACCTTC. Its protein product is CASSLPPSQNGYTF.

The J gene is TRBJ2-5, the V gene TRBV4-1; unclear D gene. The closer fit of TRBJ2-7 to the DNA end suggests the J call may be wrong. The CDR3 runs to 13 residues. Germline V CDR1 and CDR2: MGHRA, YSYEKL. The CDR3 coding sequence is TGCGCCAGCAGCCAAGACACCCTTAGCGAGCAGTACTTC. Residues: CASSQDTLSEQYF.

The genes are TRBV6-1 and TRBJ1-5; no clear D. Germline values: CDR1 MNHNS, CDR2 SASEGT. The length of the CDR3 is 13 residues. V lost 5 bases, J lost 4 bases, and 9 bases lay in between. CDR3 in DNA: TGTGCCAGCAGTTATCAGGAAAATCAGCCCCAGCATTTT. Encoded protein: CASSYQENQPQHF.